This entry features one T cell receptor beta chain sequence. The data belong to a study of shared T cell receptors in the human thymus. Sequencing used immunoSEQ multiplex PCR; TCRdb keeps in-frame clones, though not all of them. The repertoire includes more than 550,000 clones, approximately 85% of them detected once, and more than 0.008% sits in the top ten. The CDR3 covers 14 residues. Per germline, CDR1 SGHVS and CDR2 FNYEAQ. V lost 5 bases, J lost 1 base, and 11 bases lay in between. This same sample was also part of a study on human thymus T cells. That paper adds: Having corrective surgery for congenital heart defects, healthy Finnish infants were the ones who donated. The source of the thymus tissue was resections taken during corrective heart surgery. Gene usage (both V and J) appeared biased in thymic and blood repertoires. Related research described strongly overlapping thymic repertoires in unrelated people.

This chain uses TRBV7-6 with TRBJ2-5; D is uncertain. Sample: thymocytes. This clonotype originated in a girl in the first two years of life with a congenital heart defect. CDR3 bases: TGTGCCAGCAGCCCGAGCAGACTCCAAGAGACCCAGTACTTC. Amino acid sequence: CASSPSRLQETQYF.